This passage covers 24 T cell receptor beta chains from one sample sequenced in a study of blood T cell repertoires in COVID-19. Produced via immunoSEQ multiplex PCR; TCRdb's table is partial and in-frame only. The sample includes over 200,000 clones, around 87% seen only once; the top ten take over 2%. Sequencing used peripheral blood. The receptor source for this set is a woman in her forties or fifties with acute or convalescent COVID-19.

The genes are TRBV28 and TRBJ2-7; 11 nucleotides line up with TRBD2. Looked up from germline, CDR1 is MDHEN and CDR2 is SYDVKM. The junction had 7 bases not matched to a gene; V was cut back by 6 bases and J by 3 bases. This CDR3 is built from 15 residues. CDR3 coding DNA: TGTGCCAGCAGCCCAACTAGCGGGGGCTTCTACGAGCAGTACTTC. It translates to CASSPTSGGFYEQYF.

The CDR3 loop reads CASSPTGGNTIYF. CDR3 sequence (DNA): TGCGCCAGCAGCCCTACGGGTGGAAACACCATATATTTT. The chain couples TRBV4-1 to TRBJ1-3, with no clear D. This CDR3 has 13 residues. With 4 bases removed from V and 3 bases from J, the gap between germline ends came to 7 bases. Germline V gene lookup returns CDR1 MGHRA and CDR2 YSYEKL.

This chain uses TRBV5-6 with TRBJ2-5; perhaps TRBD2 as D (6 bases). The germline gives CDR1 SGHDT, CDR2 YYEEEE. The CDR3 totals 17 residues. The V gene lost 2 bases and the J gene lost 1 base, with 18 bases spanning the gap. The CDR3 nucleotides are TGTGCCAGCAGCTTAGAAAGGGGACCGCGGGGCCAAGAGACCCAGTACTTC. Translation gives CASSLERGPRGQETQYF.

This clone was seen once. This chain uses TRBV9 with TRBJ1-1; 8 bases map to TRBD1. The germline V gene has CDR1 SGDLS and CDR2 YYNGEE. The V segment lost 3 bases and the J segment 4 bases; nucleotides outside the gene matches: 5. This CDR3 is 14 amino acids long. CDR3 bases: TGTGCCAGCAGCGGAAGAGACAGGGGCACTGAAGCTTTCTTT. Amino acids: CASSGRDRGTEAFF.

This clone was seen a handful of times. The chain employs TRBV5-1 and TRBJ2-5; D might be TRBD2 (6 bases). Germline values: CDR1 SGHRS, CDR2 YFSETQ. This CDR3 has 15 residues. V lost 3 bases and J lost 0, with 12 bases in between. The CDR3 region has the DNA TGCGCCAGCAGCTGGAGGGAGCCGCACCAAGAGACCCAGTACTTC. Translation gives CASSWREPHQETQYF.

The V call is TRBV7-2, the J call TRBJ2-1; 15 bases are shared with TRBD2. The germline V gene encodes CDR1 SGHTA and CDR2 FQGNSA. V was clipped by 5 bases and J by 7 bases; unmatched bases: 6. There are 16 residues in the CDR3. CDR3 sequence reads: CASSRVGTSGRNEQFF. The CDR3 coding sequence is TGTGCCAGCAGCAGAGTGGGGACTAGCGGGAGGAATGAGCAGTTCTTC.

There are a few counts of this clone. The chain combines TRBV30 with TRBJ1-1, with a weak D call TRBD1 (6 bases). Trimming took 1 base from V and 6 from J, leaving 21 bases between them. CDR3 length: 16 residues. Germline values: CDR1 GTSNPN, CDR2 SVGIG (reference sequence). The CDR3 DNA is TGTGCCTGGAGTGGATCAGGGGTTCGTCGAGGCCCTGAAGCTTTCTTT. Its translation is CAWSGSGVRRGPEAFF.

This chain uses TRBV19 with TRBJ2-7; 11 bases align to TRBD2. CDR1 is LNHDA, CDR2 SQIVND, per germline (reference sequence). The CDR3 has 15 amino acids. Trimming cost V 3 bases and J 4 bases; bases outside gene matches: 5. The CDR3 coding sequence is TGTGCCAGTAGTATTTTGGGGACTAGCGGTTACGAGCAGTACTTC. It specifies CASSILGTSGYEQYF.

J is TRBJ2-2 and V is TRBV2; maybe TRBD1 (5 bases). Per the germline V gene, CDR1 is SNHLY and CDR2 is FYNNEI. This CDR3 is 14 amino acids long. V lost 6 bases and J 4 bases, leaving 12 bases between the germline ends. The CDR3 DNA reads TGTGCCAGCAGAGCAAGGGGTTCCACCGGGGAGCTGTTTTTT. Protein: CASRARGSTGELFF.

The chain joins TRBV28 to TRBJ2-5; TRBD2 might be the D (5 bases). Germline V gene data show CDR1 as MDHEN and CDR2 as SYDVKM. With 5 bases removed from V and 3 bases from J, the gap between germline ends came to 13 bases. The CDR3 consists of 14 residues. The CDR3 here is CASSTRREEETQYF. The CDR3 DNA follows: TGTGCCAGCAGTACCCGACGGGAAGAAGAGACCCAGTACTTC.

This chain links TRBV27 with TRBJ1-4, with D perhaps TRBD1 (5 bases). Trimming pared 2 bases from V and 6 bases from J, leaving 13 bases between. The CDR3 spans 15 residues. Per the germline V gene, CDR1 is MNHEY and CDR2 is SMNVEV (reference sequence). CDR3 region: CASSLSRAGHEKLFF. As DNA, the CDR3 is TGTGCCAGCAGTTTAAGTCGGGCAGGGCATGAAAAACTGTTTTTT.

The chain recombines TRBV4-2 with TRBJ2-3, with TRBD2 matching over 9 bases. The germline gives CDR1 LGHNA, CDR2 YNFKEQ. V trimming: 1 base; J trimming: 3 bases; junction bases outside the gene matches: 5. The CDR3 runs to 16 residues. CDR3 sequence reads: CASSQGLAGVTDTQYF. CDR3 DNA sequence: TGTGCCAGCAGCCAAGGATTAGCGGGAGTTACAGATACGCAGTATTTT.

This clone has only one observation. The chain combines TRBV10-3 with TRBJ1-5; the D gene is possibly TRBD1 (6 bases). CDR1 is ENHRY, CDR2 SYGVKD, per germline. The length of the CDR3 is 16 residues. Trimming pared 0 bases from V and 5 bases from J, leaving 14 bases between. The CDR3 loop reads CAISESAEGGYQPQHF. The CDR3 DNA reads TGTGCCATCAGTGAGTCCGCCGAGGGGGGGTATCAGCCCCAGCATTTT.

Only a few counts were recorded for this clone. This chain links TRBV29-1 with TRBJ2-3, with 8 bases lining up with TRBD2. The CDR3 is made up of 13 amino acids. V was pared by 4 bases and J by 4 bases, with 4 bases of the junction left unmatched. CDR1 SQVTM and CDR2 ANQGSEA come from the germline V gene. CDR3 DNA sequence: TGCAGCGTTGGAACTAGCGGAGCAGATACGCAGTATTTT. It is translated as CSVGTSGADTQYF.

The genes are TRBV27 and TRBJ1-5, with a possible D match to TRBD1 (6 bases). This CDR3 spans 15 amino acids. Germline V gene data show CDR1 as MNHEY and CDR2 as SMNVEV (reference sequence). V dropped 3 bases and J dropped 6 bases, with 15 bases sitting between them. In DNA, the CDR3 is TGTGCCAGCAGTTTGGGGGCTCGGCATGGTCAGCCCCAGCATTTT. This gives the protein CASSLGARHGQPQHF.

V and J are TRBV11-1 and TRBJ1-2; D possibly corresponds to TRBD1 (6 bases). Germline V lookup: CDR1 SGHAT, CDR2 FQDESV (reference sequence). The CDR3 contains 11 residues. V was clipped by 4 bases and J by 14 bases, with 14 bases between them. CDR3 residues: CASSSEGEWTF. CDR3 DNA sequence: TGTGCCAGCAGCTCTGAGGGGGAGTGGACCTTC.

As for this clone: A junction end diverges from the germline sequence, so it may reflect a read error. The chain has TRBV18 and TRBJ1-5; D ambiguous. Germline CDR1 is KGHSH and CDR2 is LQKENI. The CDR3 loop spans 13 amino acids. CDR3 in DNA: TGTACCAGCTCGCAAAACAGAAATCAGCCCCAGCATTTT. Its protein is CTSSQNRNQPQHF.

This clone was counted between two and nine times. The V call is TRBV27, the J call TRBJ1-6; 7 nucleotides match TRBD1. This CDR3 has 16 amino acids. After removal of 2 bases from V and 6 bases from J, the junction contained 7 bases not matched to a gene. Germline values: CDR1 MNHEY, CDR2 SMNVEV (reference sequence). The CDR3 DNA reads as TGTGCCAGCAGTTTACGACAGGGATATTCTAATTCACCCCTCCACTTT. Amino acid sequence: CASSLRQGYSNSPLHF.

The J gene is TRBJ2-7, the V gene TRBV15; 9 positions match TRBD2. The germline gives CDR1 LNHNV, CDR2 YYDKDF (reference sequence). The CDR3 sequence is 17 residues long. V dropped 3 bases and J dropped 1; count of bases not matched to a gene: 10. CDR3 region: CATSRGRLADRSYEQYF. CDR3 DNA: TGTGCCACCAGCAGGGGCAGACTAGCGGATAGATCCTACGAGCAGTACTTC.

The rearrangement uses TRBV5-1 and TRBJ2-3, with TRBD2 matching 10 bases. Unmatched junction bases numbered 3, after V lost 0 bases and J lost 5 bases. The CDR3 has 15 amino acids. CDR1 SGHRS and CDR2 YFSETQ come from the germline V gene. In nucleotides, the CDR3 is TGCGCCAGCAGCTTGGGAGCGGGAGGGCTAGATACGCAGTATTTT. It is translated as CASSLGAGGLDTQYF.

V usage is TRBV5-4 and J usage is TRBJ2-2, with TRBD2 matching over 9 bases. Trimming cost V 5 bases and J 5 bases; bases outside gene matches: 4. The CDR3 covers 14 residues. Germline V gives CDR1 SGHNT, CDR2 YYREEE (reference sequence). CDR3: CASRAGGDTGELFF. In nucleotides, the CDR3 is TGTGCCAGCAGAGCGGGGGGAGATACCGGGGAGCTGTTTTTT.

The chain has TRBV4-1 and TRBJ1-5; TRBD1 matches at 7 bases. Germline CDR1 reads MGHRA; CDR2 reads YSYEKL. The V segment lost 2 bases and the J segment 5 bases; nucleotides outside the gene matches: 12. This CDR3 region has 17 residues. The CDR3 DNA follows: TGCGCCAGCAGCCAATCCCCCCGAGGGGGCAGCGATCAGCCCCAGCATTTT. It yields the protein CASSQSPRGGSDQPQHF.

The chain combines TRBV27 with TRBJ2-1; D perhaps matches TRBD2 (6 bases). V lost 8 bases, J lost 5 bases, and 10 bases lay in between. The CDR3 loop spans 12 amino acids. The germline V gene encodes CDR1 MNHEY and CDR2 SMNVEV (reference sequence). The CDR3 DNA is TGTGCCAGCGGAGGGGCCGACAATGAGCAGTTCTTC. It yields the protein CASGGADNEQFF.

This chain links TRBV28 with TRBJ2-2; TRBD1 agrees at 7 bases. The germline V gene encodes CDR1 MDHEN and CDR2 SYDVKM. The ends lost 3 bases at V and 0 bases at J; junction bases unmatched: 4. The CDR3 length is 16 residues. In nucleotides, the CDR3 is TGTGCCAGCAGTTTGGCAGGGGGTACGAACACCGGGGAGCTGTTTTTT. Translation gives CASSLAGGTNTGELFF.